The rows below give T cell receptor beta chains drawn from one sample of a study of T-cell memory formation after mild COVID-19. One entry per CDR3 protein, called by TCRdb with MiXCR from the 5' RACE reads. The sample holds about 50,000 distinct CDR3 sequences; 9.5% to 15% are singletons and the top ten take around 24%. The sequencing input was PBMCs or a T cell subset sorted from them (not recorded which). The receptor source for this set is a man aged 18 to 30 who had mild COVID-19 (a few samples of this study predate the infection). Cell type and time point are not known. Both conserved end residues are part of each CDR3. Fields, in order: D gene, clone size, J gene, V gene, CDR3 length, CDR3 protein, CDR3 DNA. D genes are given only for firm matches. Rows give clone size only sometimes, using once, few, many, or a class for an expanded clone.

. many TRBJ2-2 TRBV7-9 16 CASSSRGSLVAGELFF TGTGCCAGCAGCTCCAGGGGCAGTTTAGTCGCCGGGGAGCTGTTTTTT
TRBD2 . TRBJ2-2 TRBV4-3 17 CASSQDREGRASGELFF TGCGCCAGCAGCCAAGATAGAGAGGGGAGGGCGAGCGGGGAGCTGTTTTTT
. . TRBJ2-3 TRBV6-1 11 CASTLPDTQYF TGTGCCAGCACCTTACCCGATACGCAGTATTTT
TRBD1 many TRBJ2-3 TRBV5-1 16 CASSLAVQGASDTQYF TGCGCCAGCAGCTTGGCCGTCCAGGGGGCCTCAGATACGCAGTATTTT
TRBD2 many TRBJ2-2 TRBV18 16 CASSPPQLAIPRELFF TGTGCCAGCTCACCCCCTCAACTAGCGATTCCCCGGGAGCTGTTTTTT
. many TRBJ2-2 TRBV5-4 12 CASSSYTGELFF TGTGCCAGCAGCTCTTACACCGGGGAGCTGTTTTTT
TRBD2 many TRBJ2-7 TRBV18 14 CASSGTSGSYEQYF TGTGCCAGCTCTGGGACTAGCGGCTCCTACGAGCAGTACTTC
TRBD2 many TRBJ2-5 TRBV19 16 CASSIRSGGPWETQYF TGTGCCAGTAGTATCCGGAGCGGGGGGCCGTGGGAGACCCAGTACTTC
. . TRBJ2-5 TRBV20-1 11 CSSLEAQTQYF TGCAGTTCACTAGAAGCGCAGACCCAGTACTTC
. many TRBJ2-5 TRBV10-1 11 CASSEGETQYF TGCGCCAGCAGTGAGGGGGAGACCCAGTACTTC
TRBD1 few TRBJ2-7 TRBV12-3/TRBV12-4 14 CASSFGQGTYEQYF TGTGCCAGCAGTTTCGGACAGGGAACCTACGAGCAGTACTTC
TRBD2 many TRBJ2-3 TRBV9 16 CASSKRLAGPTDTQYF TGTGCCAGCAGCAAACGACTAGCGGGACCCACAGATACGCAGTATTTT
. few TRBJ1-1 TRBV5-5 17 CASSLDMWEATPFEAFF TGTGCCAGCAGCTTGGATATGTGGGAGGCCACTCCCTTTGAAGCTTTCTTT
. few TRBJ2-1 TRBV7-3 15 CASSPRGGTLNEQFF TGTGCCAGCAGCCCCCGCGGCGGGACCTTGAATGAGCAGTTCTTC
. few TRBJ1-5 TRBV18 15 CASSPRGASNQPQHF TGTGCCAGCTCACCAAGGGGCGCTTCCAATCAGCCCCAGCATTTT
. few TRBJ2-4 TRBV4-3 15 CASSQGRGRWGIQYF TGCGCCAGCAGCCAAGGCCGGGGGCGGTGGGGCATTCAGTACTTC
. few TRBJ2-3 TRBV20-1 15 CSTQGTGISTDTQYF TGCAGTACTCAAGGGACGGGAATAAGCACAGATACGCAGTATTTT
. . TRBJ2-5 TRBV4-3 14 CARSQGTYQETQYF TGCGCCAGAAGCCAAGGGACTTACCAAGAGACCCAGTACTTC
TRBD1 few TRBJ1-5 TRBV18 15 CASSLDRGHQQPQHF TGTGCCAGCTCACTGGACAGGGGGCATCAACAGCCCCAGCATTTT
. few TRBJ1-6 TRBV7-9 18 CASSPDGNRGAYNSPLHF TGTGCCAGCAGCCCGGACGGGAACCGAGGGGCCTATAATTCACCCCTCCACTTT
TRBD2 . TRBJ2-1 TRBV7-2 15 CASSLGAGVYNEQFF TGTGCCAGCAGCTTGGGAGCGGGGGTGTACAATGAGCAGTTCTTC
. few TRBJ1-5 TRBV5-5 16 CASSPGGSTSNQPQHF TGTGCCAGCAGCCCCGGGGGGAGTACGTCCAATCAGCCCCAGCATTTT
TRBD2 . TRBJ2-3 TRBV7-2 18 CASSFNSGGRLGTDTQYF TGTGCCAGCAGCTTTAATAGCGGGGGGCGATTAGGCACAGATACGCAGTATTTT
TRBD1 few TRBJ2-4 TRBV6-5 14 CASSPDRARPIQYF TGTGCCAGCAGCCCTGACAGGGCTCGGCCCATTCAGTACTTC
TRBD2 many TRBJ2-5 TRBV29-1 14 CSVGTSGGVETQYF TGCAGCGTGGGGACTAGCGGGGGAGTAGAGACCCAGTACTTC
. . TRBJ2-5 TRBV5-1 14 CASSYLTKDFSQYF TGCGCCAGCAGCTACCTGACTAAGGATTTTTCCCAGTACTTC
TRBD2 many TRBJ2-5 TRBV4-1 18 CASRQRGGLAGTEETQYF TGCGCCAGCAGACAAAGGGGGGGACTAGCGGGGACTGAAGAGACCCAGTACTTC
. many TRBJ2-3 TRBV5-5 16 CASSLAEGGHLDTQYF TGTGCCAGCAGCTTGGCCGAGGGGGGGCATTTGGATACGCAGTATTTT
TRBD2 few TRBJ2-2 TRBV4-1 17 CASSQDPGGGITGELFF TGCGCCAGCAGCCAAGATCCGGGCGGGGGGATTACCGGGGAGCTGTTTTTT
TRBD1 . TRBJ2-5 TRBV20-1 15 CSARGKTGMGETQYF TGCAGTGCTAGGGGAAAGACAGGGATGGGAGAGACCCAGTACTTC
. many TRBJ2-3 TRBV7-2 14 CASRPAFGTDTQYF TGTGCCAGCCGCCCGGCATTCGGCACAGATACGCAGTATTTT
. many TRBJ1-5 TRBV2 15 CASSDVGGSDQPQHF TGTGCCAGCAGTGATGTCGGGGGTAGTGATCAGCCCCAGCATTTT
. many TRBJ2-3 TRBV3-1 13 CASSQGLADTQYF TGTGCCAGCAGCCAAGGGTTGGCTGATACGCAGTATTTT
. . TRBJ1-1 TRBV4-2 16 CASSQGPTGSSTEAFF TGTGCCAGCAGCCAAGGGCCTACAGGGAGTTCGACTGAAGCTTTCTTT
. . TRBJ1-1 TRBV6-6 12 CASSHRGTEAFF TGTGCCAGCAGTCACCGGGGGACTGAAGCTTTCTTT
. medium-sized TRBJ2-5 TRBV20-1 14 CSARSGSPQETQYF TGCAGTGCTAGGTCCGGGAGTCCACAAGAGACCCAGTACTTC
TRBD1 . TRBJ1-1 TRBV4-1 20 CASSPRQGVRTTEMNTEAFF TGCGCCAGCAGCCCACGGCAGGGGGTACGTACCACGGAAATGAACACTGAAGCTTTCTTT
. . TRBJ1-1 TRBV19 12 CASSIHPSEAFF TGTGCCAGTAGTATACATCCCTCTGAAGCTTTCTTT
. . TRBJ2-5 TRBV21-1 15 CASSMTRVGQETQYF TGTGCCAGCAGCATGACAAGGGTGGGACAAGAGACCCAGTACTTC
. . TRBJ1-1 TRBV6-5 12 CASSEGLSEAFF TGTGCCAGCAGTGAGGGGTTGAGTGAAGCTTTCTTT
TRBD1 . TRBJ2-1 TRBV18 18 CASSLNRGTGFSYNEQFF TGTGCCAGCTCACTAAACAGGGGGACCGGATTCTCCTACAATGAGCAGTTCTTC
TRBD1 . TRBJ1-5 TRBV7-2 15 CASSATGGSNQPQHF TGTGCCAGCAGCGCGACAGGGGGGAGCAATCAGCCCCAGCATTTT
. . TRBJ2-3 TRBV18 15 CASSPQARSTDTQYF TGTGCCAGCTCACCACAAGCCCGGAGCACAGATACGCAGTATTTT
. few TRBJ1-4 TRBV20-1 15 CSARVPTGANEKLFF TGCAGTGCTAGAGTACCCACCGGGGCTAATGAAAAACTGTTTTTT
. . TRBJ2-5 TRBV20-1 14 CSAADRVVKETQYF TGCAGTGCTGCCGACCGGGTTGTCAAAGAGACCCAGTACTTC
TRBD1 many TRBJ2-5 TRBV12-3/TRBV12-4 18 CASRDPYLRQGDQETQYF TGTGCCAGCAGGGATCCCTACCTAAGACAGGGGGACCAAGAGACCCAGTACTTC
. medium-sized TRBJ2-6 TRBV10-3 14 CAISEPRAGFVLTF TGTGCCATCAGTGAGCCTAGGGCAGGGTTCGTCCTGACTTTC
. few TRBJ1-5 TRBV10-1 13 CASSESYGEPQHF TGCGCCAGCAGTGAGTCGTACGGGGAGCCCCAGCATTTT
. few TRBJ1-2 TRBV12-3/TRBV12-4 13 CASSLRTDYGYTF TGTGCCAGCAGTTTAAGGACAGACTATGGCTACACCTTC
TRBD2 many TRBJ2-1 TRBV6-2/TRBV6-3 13 CASTSGAYNEQFF TGTGCCAGTACTAGCGGGGCTTACAATGAGCAGTTCTTC
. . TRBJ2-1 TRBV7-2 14 CASRDPGAYNEQFF TGTGCCAGCAGGGACCCGGGCGCGTACAATGAGCAGTTCTTC
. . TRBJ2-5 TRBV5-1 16 CASSLAGGDSGETQYF TGCGCCAGCAGCTTGGCTGGGGGCGATTCAGGCGAGACCCAGTACTTC
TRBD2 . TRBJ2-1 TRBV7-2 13 CASSSGTSPEQFF TGTGCCAGCAGCTCCGGGACTAGCCCTGAGCAGTTCTTC
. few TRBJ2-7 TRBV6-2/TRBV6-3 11 CASGSSYEQYF TGTGCCAGCGGAAGCTCCTACGAGCAGTACTTC
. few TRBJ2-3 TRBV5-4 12 CASKSSTDTQYF TGTGCCAGCAAATCTTCCACAGATACGCAGTATTTT
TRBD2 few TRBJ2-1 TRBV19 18 CASSPRLAGTSSYNEQFF TGTGCCAGTAGTCCCCGACTAGCGGGGACAAGCTCCTACAATGAGCAGTTCTTC